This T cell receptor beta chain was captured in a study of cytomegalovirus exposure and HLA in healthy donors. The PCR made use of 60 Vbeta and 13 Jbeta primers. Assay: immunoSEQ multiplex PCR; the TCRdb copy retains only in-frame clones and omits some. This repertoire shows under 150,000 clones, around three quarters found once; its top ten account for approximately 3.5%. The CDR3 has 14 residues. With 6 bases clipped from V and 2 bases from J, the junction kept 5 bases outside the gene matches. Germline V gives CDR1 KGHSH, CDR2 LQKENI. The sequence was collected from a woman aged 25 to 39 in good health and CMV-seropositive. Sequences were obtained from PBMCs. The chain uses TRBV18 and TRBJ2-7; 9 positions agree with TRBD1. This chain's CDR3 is CASSPGTGTYEQYF. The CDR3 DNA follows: TGTGCCAGCTCTCCCGGGACAGGGACCTACGAGCAGTACTTC.